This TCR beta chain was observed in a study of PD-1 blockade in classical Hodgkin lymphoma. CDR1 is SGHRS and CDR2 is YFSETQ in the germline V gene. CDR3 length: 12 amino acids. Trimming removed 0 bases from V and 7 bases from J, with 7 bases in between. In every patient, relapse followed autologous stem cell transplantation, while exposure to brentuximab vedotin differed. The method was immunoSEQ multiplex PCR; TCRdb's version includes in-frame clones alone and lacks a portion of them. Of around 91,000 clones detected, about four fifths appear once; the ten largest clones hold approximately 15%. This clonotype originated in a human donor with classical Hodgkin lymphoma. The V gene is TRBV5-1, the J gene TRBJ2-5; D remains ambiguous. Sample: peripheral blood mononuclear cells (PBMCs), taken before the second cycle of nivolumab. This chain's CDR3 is CASSLDTGTQYF. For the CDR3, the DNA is TGCGCCAGCAGCTTGGATACGGGGACCCAGTACTTC.